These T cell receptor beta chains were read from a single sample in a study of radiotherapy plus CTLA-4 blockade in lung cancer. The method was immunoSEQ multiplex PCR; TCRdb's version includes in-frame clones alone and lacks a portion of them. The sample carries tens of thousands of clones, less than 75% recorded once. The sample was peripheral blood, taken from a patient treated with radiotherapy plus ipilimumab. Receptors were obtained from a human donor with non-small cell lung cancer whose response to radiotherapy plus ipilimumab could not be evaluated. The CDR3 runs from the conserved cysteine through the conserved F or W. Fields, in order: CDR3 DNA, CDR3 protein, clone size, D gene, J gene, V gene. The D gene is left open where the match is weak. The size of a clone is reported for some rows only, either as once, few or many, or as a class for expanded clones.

cdr3_nt: TGCGCCAGCAGCCAGCGGGAGGGCTACGAGCAGTACTTC; cdr3_aa: CASSQREGYEQYF; clone_size: .; d_call: TRBD2; j_call: TRBJ2-7; v_call: TRBV10-1
cdr3_nt: TGTGCCAGCAGGGTAGCGGGAGGTTACGAGCAGTACTTC; cdr3_aa: CASRVAGGYEQYF; clone_size: .; d_call: TRBD2; j_call: TRBJ2-7; v_call: TRBV7-2
cdr3_nt: TGCAGCGTTGAAGTAGGGGCAGCTGGCTACACCTTC; cdr3_aa: CSVEVGAAGYTF; clone_size: .; d_call: .; j_call: TRBJ1-2; v_call: TRBV29-1
cdr3_nt: TGCAGCGTTGGGACTAGCGGGGGCACAGATACGCAGTATTTT; cdr3_aa: CSVGTSGGTDTQYF; clone_size: .; d_call: TRBD2; j_call: TRBJ2-3; v_call: TRBV29-1
cdr3_nt: TGTGCCAGCAGTCCAAGCACAGATACGCAGTATTTT; cdr3_aa: CASSPSTDTQYF; clone_size: .; d_call: .; j_call: TRBJ2-3; v_call: TRBV27
cdr3_nt: TGTGCCAGCAGCTTGGTAAGGCTAGCGGGAGGAAATGAGCAGTTCTTC; cdr3_aa: CASSLVRLAGGNEQFF; clone_size: few; d_call: TRBD2; j_call: TRBJ2-1; v_call: TRBV5-4
cdr3_nt: TGCGCCAGCAGCTTGGGGATGACAGGGTCGGGAAAACTGTTTTTT; cdr3_aa: CASSLGMTGSGKLFF; clone_size: .; d_call: TRBD1; j_call: TRBJ1-4; v_call: TRBV5-1
cdr3_nt: TGTGCCAGCAGCCCGTCGCGGGTAGGGACCCAGTACTTC; cdr3_aa: CASSPSRVGTQYF; clone_size: few; d_call: .; j_call: TRBJ2-5; v_call: TRBV7-7
cdr3_nt: TGTGCCAGCAGCCCCGGTAGCGGGGGGCCGAGAAACATTCAGTACTTC; cdr3_aa: CASSPGSGGPRNIQYF; clone_size: .; d_call: TRBD2; j_call: TRBJ2-4; v_call: TRBV7-3
cdr3_nt: TGTGCCAGCAGCTTAGTAGCGGGGGGACCATACGAGCAGTACTTC; cdr3_aa: CASSLVAGGPYEQYF; clone_size: once; d_call: TRBD2; j_call: TRBJ2-7; v_call: TRBV7-2
cdr3_nt: TGTGCCAGCAGTGAATTTGGGACTAGCGGGGGCCACACAGATACGCAGTATTTT; cdr3_aa: CASSEFGTSGGHTDTQYF; clone_size: .; d_call: TRBD2; j_call: TRBJ2-3; v_call: TRBV2
cdr3_nt: TGCGCCAGCAGCCAACACGCCGGGACAGGGGAGCACGGAAACACCATATATTTT; cdr3_aa: CASSQHAGTGEHGNTIYF; clone_size: medium-sized; d_call: TRBD1; j_call: TRBJ1-3; v_call: TRBV4-3
cdr3_nt: TGTGCCAGCAGCCATACTCCCGGGACTAGCGGGAAGGGGGAGACCCAGTACTTC; cdr3_aa: CASSHTPGTSGKGETQYF; clone_size: once; d_call: TRBD2; j_call: TRBJ2-5; v_call: TRBV4-2
cdr3_nt: TGTGCCAGCAGCGTGGGACAGGGACCTCACACAGATACGCAGTATTTT; cdr3_aa: CASSVGQGPHTDTQYF; clone_size: .; d_call: TRBD1; j_call: TRBJ2-3; v_call: TRBV7-2
cdr3_nt: TGTGCCAGCAGTGAAGCGGGACTAGCGGGAGGATGGAATGAGCAGTTCTTC; cdr3_aa: CASSEAGLAGGWNEQFF; clone_size: .; d_call: TRBD2; j_call: TRBJ2-1; v_call: TRBV2
cdr3_nt: TGTGCCTGGGATAAAGGGGGCTTGGAGCCCCAGCATTTT; cdr3_aa: CAWDKGGLEPQHF; clone_size: .; d_call: TRBD1; j_call: TRBJ1-5; v_call: TRBV30
cdr3_nt: TGTGCCAGCAGCTTAATCGGGTACGAGCAGTACTTC; cdr3_aa: CASSLIGYEQYF; clone_size: .; d_call: .; j_call: TRBJ2-7; v_call: TRBV7-2
cdr3_nt: TGTGCCAGCTCACCCGCGACAGGGGTGGACACCGGGGAGCTGTTTTTT; cdr3_aa: CASSPATGVDTGELFF; clone_size: .; d_call: TRBD1; j_call: TRBJ2-2; v_call: TRBV18
cdr3_nt: TGTGCCAGTAGTATGGGGACAGTGGAAGCTTTCTTT; cdr3_aa: CASSMGTVEAFF; clone_size: .; d_call: TRBD1; j_call: TRBJ1-1; v_call: TRBV19
cdr3_nt: TGTGCCAGCAGCTTAATCGCGGGGGGGCGTAATGAGCAGTTCTTC; cdr3_aa: CASSLIAGGRNEQFF; clone_size: .; d_call: TRBD2; j_call: TRBJ2-1; v_call: TRBV11-2
cdr3_nt: TGTGCCACCCGACAGGGCTCCTACGAGCAGTACTTC; cdr3_aa: CATRQGSYEQYF; clone_size: once; d_call: TRBD1; j_call: TRBJ2-7; v_call: TRBV6-5
cdr3_nt: TGTGCCAGCAGCTCGACAGTTGGCGAGCAGTACTTC; cdr3_aa: CASSSTVGEQYF; clone_size: .; d_call: .; j_call: TRBJ2-7; v_call: TRBV7-9
cdr3_nt: TGTGCCAGCAGCGTAGCCAGCGGGGGGGCCGAGCAGTACTTC; cdr3_aa: CASSVASGGAEQYF; clone_size: .; d_call: TRBD2; j_call: TRBJ2-7; v_call: TRBV9
cdr3_nt: TGCGCCAGCAGTCAATCAAGGGGGCTTCATCAGCCCCAGCATTTT; cdr3_aa: CASSQSRGLHQPQHF; clone_size: .; d_call: TRBD1; j_call: TRBJ1-5; v_call: TRBV23-1
cdr3_nt: TGTGCCTGGACGAGAGCCTACGGCTACACCTTC; cdr3_aa: CAWTRAYGYTF; clone_size: .; d_call: .; j_call: TRBJ1-2; v_call: TRBV30
cdr3_nt: TGTGCCAGTAGGCCTGCGGGGAGGGAGACCCAGTACTTC; cdr3_aa: CASRPAGRETQYF; clone_size: .; d_call: .; j_call: TRBJ2-5; v_call: TRBV19
cdr3_nt: TGTGCCAGCAGCTTCCCGAACAGGGCGGCGTATAGCTATGGCTACACCTTC; cdr3_aa: CASSFPNRAAYSYGYTF; clone_size: .; d_call: .; j_call: TRBJ1-2; v_call: TRBV5-6
cdr3_nt: TGTGCCAGCACTAGAAACTACAATGAGCAGTTCTTC; cdr3_aa: CASTRNYNEQFF; clone_size: .; d_call: .; j_call: TRBJ2-1; v_call: TRBV28
cdr3_nt: TGTGCCAGCAGCTTTAAACTAGCGGCCTACAATGAGCAGTTCTTC; cdr3_aa: CASSFKLAAYNEQFF; clone_size: .; d_call: TRBD2; j_call: TRBJ2-1; v_call: TRBV7-9
cdr3_nt: TGTGCCAGCAGCATCGACAGTAACTATGGCTACACCTTC; cdr3_aa: CASSIDSNYGYTF; clone_size: few; d_call: .; j_call: TRBJ1-2; v_call: TRBV9
cdr3_nt: TGTGCCAGTAGTATCCTCCATAGCGGGGGATCCTACGAGCAGTACTTC; cdr3_aa: CASSILHSGGSYEQYF; clone_size: few; d_call: TRBD2; j_call: TRBJ2-7; v_call: TRBV19
cdr3_nt: TGCGCCAGCAGCCAAGATGCCACAGGGGGGAGTTCCTACGAGCAGTACTTC; cdr3_aa: CASSQDATGGSSYEQYF; clone_size: .; d_call: TRBD1; j_call: TRBJ2-7; v_call: TRBV4-1
cdr3_nt: TGTGCCAGCAGTTTTAACGGGTTCTCTGGGGCCAACGTCCTGACTTTC; cdr3_aa: CASSFNGFSGANVLTF; clone_size: .; d_call: .; j_call: TRBJ2-6; v_call: TRBV27
cdr3_nt: TGCAGCGTTGATTCGGGGACTAGCGAGACCCAGTACTTC; cdr3_aa: CSVDSGTSETQYF; clone_size: few; d_call: TRBD2; j_call: TRBJ2-5; v_call: TRBV29-1
cdr3_nt: TGTGCCTCGCAGGACAGGGGGCTTAATACGCAGTATTTT; cdr3_aa: CASQDRGLNTQYF; clone_size: .; d_call: TRBD1; j_call: TRBJ2-3; v_call: TRBV30
cdr3_nt: TGTGCCAGTAGTATAGTGGGGACAGGGCGAGAGACCCAGTACTTC; cdr3_aa: CASSIVGTGRETQYF; clone_size: .; d_call: TRBD1; j_call: TRBJ2-5; v_call: TRBV19
cdr3_nt: TGTGCCAGCAGTCCCGGGACTAGGGGATACGAGCAGTACTTC; cdr3_aa: CASSPGTRGYEQYF; clone_size: .; d_call: TRBD2; j_call: TRBJ2-7; v_call: TRBV6-6
cdr3_nt: TGCGCCAGCAGCTTGGCCGGGGACTCCTACAATGAGCAGTTCTTC; cdr3_aa: CASSLAGDSYNEQFF; clone_size: .; d_call: .; j_call: TRBJ2-1; v_call: TRBV5-1
cdr3_nt: TGTGCCAGCAGTTACTTTTCGGGAGGGCCAGGGGAGACCCAGTACTTC; cdr3_aa: CASSYFSGGPGETQYF; clone_size: .; d_call: TRBD2; j_call: TRBJ2-5; v_call: TRBV6-5
cdr3_nt: TGTGCCAGCAGCCCGTGGTACAGAAGAGACTATGGCTACACCTTC; cdr3_aa: CASSPWYRRDYGYTF; clone_size: few; d_call: .; j_call: TRBJ1-2; v_call: TRBV5-6
cdr3_nt: TGCGCCAGCAGCCAAGGTCGTCAGGGTTATGGCTACACCTTC; cdr3_aa: CASSQGRQGYGYTF; clone_size: .; d_call: .; j_call: TRBJ1-2; v_call: TRBV4-3
cdr3_nt: TGTGCCAGCTCAGCACAGGGGCCGGACACTGAAGCTTTCTTT; cdr3_aa: CASSAQGPDTEAFF; clone_size: .; d_call: TRBD1; j_call: TRBJ1-1; v_call: TRBV18
cdr3_nt: TGCGCCAGCAGCCAAGGGGCCTTCGTGCCCGGGGAGCTGTTTTTT; cdr3_aa: CASSQGAFVPGELFF; clone_size: .; d_call: .; j_call: TRBJ2-2; v_call: TRBV4-1
cdr3_nt: TGTGCCAGCTCACTCACAGGGCTCGGTTTGCAGCCCCAGCATTTT; cdr3_aa: CASSLTGLGLQPQHF; clone_size: many; d_call: .; j_call: TRBJ1-5; v_call: TRBV18
cdr3_nt: TGTGCCAGCAGCTTTAAATCTACAGGGGAGGACTATGGCTACACCTTC; cdr3_aa: CASSFKSTGEDYGYTF; clone_size: once; d_call: .; j_call: TRBJ1-2; v_call: TRBV12-1
cdr3_nt: TGCGCCAGCAGCTTGGGGCTAGCGGGACCCTCCTACAATGAGCAGTTCTTC; cdr3_aa: CASSLGLAGPSYNEQFF; clone_size: .; d_call: TRBD2; j_call: TRBJ2-1; v_call: TRBV5-1
cdr3_nt: TGTGCCAGCAGCATTGATGGACAGGGGGGCTATGGCTACACCTTC; cdr3_aa: CASSIDGQGGYGYTF; clone_size: few; d_call: TRBD1; j_call: TRBJ1-2; v_call: TRBV5-4
cdr3_nt: TGTGCCAGCAGTGAAGAGAGCGGGGGAAAAGATACGCAGTATTTT; cdr3_aa: CASSEESGGKDTQYF; clone_size: .; d_call: TRBD2; j_call: TRBJ2-3; v_call: TRBV25-1
cdr3_nt: TGTGCCAGCAGTGAAGTCCTAGAGAGCACTGAAGCTTTCTTT; cdr3_aa: CASSEVLESTEAFF; clone_size: .; d_call: .; j_call: TRBJ1-1; v_call: TRBV6-5
cdr3_nt: TGTGCCTGGAGTACCCTTGACCAGGGCCATCGTAATGAAAAACTGTTTTTT; cdr3_aa: CAWSTLDQGHRNEKLFF; clone_size: .; d_call: .; j_call: TRBJ1-4; v_call: TRBV30
cdr3_nt: TGTGCCAGTAGTCAAGAACTCTCACAGGGGACCTATGGCTACACCTTC; cdr3_aa: CASSQELSQGTYGYTF; clone_size: .; d_call: TRBD1; j_call: TRBJ1-2; v_call: TRBV19
cdr3_nt: TGTGCCAGCAGTTTCCCGGGACTAGTCGATGAGCAGTTCTTC; cdr3_aa: CASSFPGLVDEQFF; clone_size: .; d_call: TRBD2; j_call: TRBJ2-1; v_call: TRBV28
cdr3_nt: TGTGCCAGCCACCCAGGGGTCAATCAGCCCCAGCATTTT; cdr3_aa: CASHPGVNQPQHF; clone_size: .; d_call: .; j_call: TRBJ1-5; v_call: TRBV6-5
cdr3_nt: TGTGCCAGCAGCGGTCTCAGGGCCTATGGCTACACCTTC; cdr3_aa: CASSGLRAYGYTF; clone_size: .; d_call: .; j_call: TRBJ1-2; v_call: TRBV5-6
cdr3_nt: TGCAGTGCTGCGGTAAACTATGGCTACACCTTC; cdr3_aa: CSAAVNYGYTF; clone_size: many; d_call: .; j_call: TRBJ1-2; v_call: TRBV20-1
cdr3_nt: TGTGCCAGCAGCTTTAGTGCGGAGGCAGAGACCCAGTACTTC; cdr3_aa: CASSFSAEAETQYF; clone_size: .; d_call: .; j_call: TRBJ2-5; v_call: TRBV5-4
cdr3_nt: TGTGCCAGCACCCGATCCCGGGACTACAATGAGCAGTTCTTC; cdr3_aa: CASTRSRDYNEQFF; clone_size: .; d_call: .; j_call: TRBJ2-1; v_call: TRBV28